The sequence of this TCR beta chain was determined in a study of blood T cell repertoires in COVID-19. This CDR3 is built from 14 residues. Trimming shortened V by 2 bases and J by 0 bases, and 6 bases separated the two germline ends. Germline V gives CDR1 SGHNT, CDR2 YYREEE (reference sequence). Measured with immunoSEQ multiplex PCR; TCRdb has only the in-frame clones, and not every one. The sample lists about 230,000 clones, around four fifths occurring once. Source material: peripheral blood. The TCR sequence derives from a woman in her 70s with active or convalescent COVID-19. The chain couples TRBV5-4 to TRBJ2-4; weak D call: TRBD2 (5 bases). The CDR3 DNA follows: TGTGCCAGCAGCTTAGCGGTAGCCAAAAACATTCAGTACTTC. Protein product: CASSLAVAKNIQYF.